The TCR beta chain described here comes from a study of blood T cells in healthy people across ages. Overall study findings and caveats: It was not known whether donors were CMV positive (a possible confounder of expanded clonotype changes). Per-million-T-cell TCR beta diversity fell roughly linearly with age.

The V end was cut by 0 bases, the J end by 5 bases, with 20 bases between. Germline-derived CDR1 and CDR2 are SGDLS and YYNGEE. The CDR3 is made up of 17 amino acids. Concerning this clonotype: The antigen is unknown.

A second PCR of 7 to 11 cycles used a sample-barcoded 5' primer and a J-beta primer mix. TCRdb processed the 5' RACE reads anew with MiXCR; each CDR3 protein has one entry. The sample lists 600,000 to 650,000 distinct CDR3 sequences, roughly three fifths occurring once. V gene TRBV9 combines with J gene TRBJ2-5, with D tentatively TRBD1 or TRBD2 (5 bases each). The sample taken for sequencing was blood. This receptor was identified in a man in his sixties in good health. CDR3 amino acids: CASSVEDGRGRRETQYF. CDR3 nucleotide sequence: TGTGCCAGCAGCGTAGAGGACGGTCGGGGACGGCGGGAGACCCAGTACTTC.